What follows are 9 T cell receptor beta chains derived from one specimen sequenced in a study of cytomegalovirus exposure and HLA in healthy donors. This PCR relied on a set of 60 Vbeta primers and 13 Jbeta primers. Method: immunoSEQ multiplex PCR; TCRdb's copy keeps in-frame clones and lacks some. The sample contains about 130,000 clones, roughly four fifths of which appear only once. Sequencing was done on a sample of PBMCs. The receptors shown here come from a man between 50 and 59 years old in good health and CMV-seronegative.

The rearrangement joins TRBV19 to TRBJ1-1, with 8 bases lining up with TRBD1. The CDR3 runs to 17 residues. Losses at the gene ends were 6 bases for V and 3 bases for J; bases not matched to a gene: 15. CDR1 is LNHDA, CDR2 SQIVND, per germline (reference sequence). CDR3 sequence reads: CASRGGQGAVRYTEAFF. The CDR3 nucleotides read TGTGCCAGTAGGGGGGGGCAGGGGGCTGTTCGGTACACTGAAGCTTTCTTT.

A single count supports this clone. The chain employs TRBV13 and TRBJ2-7, with 8 bases lining up with TRBD1. Looked up from germline, CDR1 is PRHDT and CDR2 is FYEKMQ (reference sequence). J was trimmed by 6 bases and V by 5 bases; bases with no gene match: 3. This CDR3 comprises 12 residues. DNA for the CDR3: TGTGCCAGCAGCCAAACAGGGGGCGAGCAGTACGTC. Translating it yields CASSQTGGEQYV.

This chain links TRBV7-2 with TRBJ2-3; TRBD1 might be the D (5 bases). Trimming cost V 2 bases and J 5 bases, with 8 bases left between them. This CDR3 has 13 amino acids. The germline V gene encodes CDR1 SGHTA and CDR2 FQGNSA. Written as DNA, the CDR3 is TGTGCCAGCAGCTTATCTCAGGGAGATACGCAGTATTTT. Amino acids: CASSLSQGDTQYF.

The chain employs TRBV28 and TRBJ1-4; 8 bases agree with TRBD1. Germline values: CDR1 MDHEN, CDR2 SYDVKM. Trimming took 5 bases from V and 7 from J; bases not matched to a gene: 9. The CDR3 is 15 amino acids. CDR3 in amino acids: CASSRTGGNSEKLFF. CDR3 bases: TGTGCCAGCAGTCGCACAGGGGGAAACAGTGAAAAACTGTTTTTT.

The chain recombines TRBV23-1 with TRBJ2-5; tentatively, D is TRBD2 (6 bases). The J call could be wrong; TRBJ2-7 is a better fit for the DNA end. TRBV23-1 has ORF status, its function being uncertain. The CDR3 extends over 11 amino acids. Here the CDR3 DNA reads TGCGCCGTCGGGAGCTCCTACGAGCAGTACTTC. Translated: CAVGSSYEQYF.

This clone has just one count. This rearrangement joins TRBV2 to TRBJ2-7; D may be TRBD1 (5 bases). Germline CDR1 SNHLY, CDR2 FYNNEI. V was pared by 6 bases and J by 0 bases, with 12 bases between. The length of the CDR3 is 14 residues. The CDR3 sequence: CASRITGSSYEQYF. CDR3 sequence (DNA): TGTGCCAGCAGAATCACAGGTAGCTCCTACGAGCAGTACTTC.

The J gene is TRBJ2-3, the V gene TRBV11-2, with TRBD2 as a possible D gene (7 bases). The CDR3 extends over 16 amino acids. CDR1 is SGHAT, CDR2 FQNNGV, per germline. The ends were cut back, 1 base at V and 4 bases at J, with 15 bases in the middle. CDR3 coding DNA: TGTGCCAGCAGCTTAGTCGTGGGGAGGGGGGCAGATACGCAGTATTTT. Protein product: CASSLVVGRGADTQYF.

This clone has just a few counts. This chain links TRBV7-9 with TRBJ2-2; 9 nucleotides agree with TRBD2. The V gene's germline CDR1 is SEHNR and CDR2 FQNEAQ (reference sequence). This CDR3 comprises 15 residues. The junction had 5 bases not matched to a gene; V was cut back by 3 bases and J by 6 bases. The CDR3 reads CASSLRRGGSGELFF. CDR3 sequence (DNA): TGTGCCAGCAGCTTGCGGCGGGGGGGCTCCGGGGAGCTGTTTTTT.

The chain is built from TRBV11-2 and TRBJ1-6; D not certain. The CDR3 has 16 amino acids. V lost 5 bases to trimming and J lost 8 bases, with 19 bases between them. Germline V gene lookup returns CDR1 SGHAT and CDR2 FQNNGV. The CDR3 here is CASSPRFRERDSPLHF. CDR3 sequence (DNA): TGTGCCAGCAGCCCGAGATTCCGGGAGAGGGATTCACCCCTCCACTTT.